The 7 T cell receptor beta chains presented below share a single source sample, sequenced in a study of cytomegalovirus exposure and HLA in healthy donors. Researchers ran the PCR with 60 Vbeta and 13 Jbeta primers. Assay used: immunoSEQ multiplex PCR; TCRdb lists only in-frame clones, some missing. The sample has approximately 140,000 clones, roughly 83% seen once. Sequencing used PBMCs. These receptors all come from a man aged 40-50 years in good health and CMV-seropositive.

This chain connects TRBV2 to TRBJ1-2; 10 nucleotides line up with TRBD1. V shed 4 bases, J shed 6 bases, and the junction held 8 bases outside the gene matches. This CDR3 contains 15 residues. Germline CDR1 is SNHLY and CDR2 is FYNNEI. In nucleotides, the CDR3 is TGTGCCAGCAGTGGAAGAGACAGGGGGCGGAATGGCTACACCTTC. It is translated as CASSGRDRGRNGYTF.

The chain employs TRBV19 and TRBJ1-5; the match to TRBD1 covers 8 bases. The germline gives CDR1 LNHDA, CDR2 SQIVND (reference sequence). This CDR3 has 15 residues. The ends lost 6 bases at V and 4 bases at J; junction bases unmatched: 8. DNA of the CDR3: TGTGCCAGTAGGGACAGGGCGAAGGGGAATCAGCCCCAGCATTTT. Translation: CASRDRAKGNQPQHF.

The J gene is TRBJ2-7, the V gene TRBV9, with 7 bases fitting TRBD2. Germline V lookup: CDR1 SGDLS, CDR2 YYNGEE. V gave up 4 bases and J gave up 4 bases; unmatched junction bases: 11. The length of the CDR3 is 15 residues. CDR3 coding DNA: TGTGCCAGCAGCCGAGGACTAGGGTCCCCTTACGAGCAGTACTTC. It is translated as CASSRGLGSPYEQYF.

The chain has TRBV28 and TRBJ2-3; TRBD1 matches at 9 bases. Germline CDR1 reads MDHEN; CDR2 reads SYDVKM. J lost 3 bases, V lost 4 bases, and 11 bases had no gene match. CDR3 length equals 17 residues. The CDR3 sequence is CASSSKRQGGRTDTQYF. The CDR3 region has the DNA TGTGCCAGCAGTTCGAAGAGACAGGGGGGGAGGACAGATACGCAGTATTTT.

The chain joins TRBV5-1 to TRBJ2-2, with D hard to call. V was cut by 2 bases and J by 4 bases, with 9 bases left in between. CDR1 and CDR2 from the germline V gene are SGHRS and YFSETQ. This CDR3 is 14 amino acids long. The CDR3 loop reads CASSLQSLTGELFF. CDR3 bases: TGCGCCAGCAGCTTACAGAGCCTCACCGGGGAGCTGTTTTTT.

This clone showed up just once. The CDR3 region is CASSAGLFYEQYF. DNA of the CDR3: TGTGCCAGCAGCGCGGGACTTTTCTACGAGCAGTACTTC. The rearrangement uses TRBV9 and TRBJ2-7, with D tentatively TRBD2 (6 bases). The CDR3 loop spans 13 amino acids. V was shortened by 3 bases and J by 3 bases, with 10 bases between the two germline ends. Germline-derived CDR1 and CDR2 are SGDLS and YYNGEE.

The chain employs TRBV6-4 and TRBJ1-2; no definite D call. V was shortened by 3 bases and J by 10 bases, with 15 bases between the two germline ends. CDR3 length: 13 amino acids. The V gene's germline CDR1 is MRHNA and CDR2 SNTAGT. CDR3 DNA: TGTGCCAGCAGTGAACACTCAGGCGGGGTCTACACCTTC. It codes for CASSEHSGGVYTF.